Below, 7 T cell receptor beta chains from the same sample are listed, as sequenced in a study of human T cells and chemical hapten exposure. TCRdb processed the RACE reads anew with MiXCR; each CDR3 protein has one entry. The table lists some 330,000 distinct CDR3 sequences, 4.5% to 5.5% of them singletons. Time point reported: pre-sensitization, week 0. The treatment denotes: therapeutic diphenylcyclopropenone sensitization with weekly scalp DPC. Sequenced material: whole blood, taken in connection with sensitization to the hapten diphenylcyclopropenone (DPC). Receptors originate from a woman aged 18-29 years with alopecia areata. Some clones in this sample may be carry-over from other donors' samples.

This clonotype has a count of ten or more. This chain connects TRBV29-1 to TRBJ2-1; either TRBD1 or TRBD2 may supply D (5 bases each). There are 14 residues in the CDR3. Germline loops: CDR1 SQVTM, CDR2 ANQGSEA. Trimming took 2 bases from V and 7 from J, leaving 15 bases between them. CDR3 sequence reads: CSVEPLGVGNEQFF. The CDR3, as DNA: TGCAGCGTTGAACCCCTGGGGGTCGGGAATGAGCAGTTCTTC.

This chain joins TRBV12-3 or TRBV12-4 and TRBJ1-1; 7 bases fit TRBD1. With 6 bases clipped from V and 1 base from J, the junction kept 11 bases outside the gene matches. The CDR3 sequence is 16 residues long. CDR3 bases: TGTGCCAGCAGCCCCTACAGGGGTCGGGGGAACACTGAAGCTTTCTTT. Protein product: CASSPYRGRGNTEAFF.

There are many counts of this clonotype. The CDR3 is CATSRGPVGNYGYTF. Written as DNA, the CDR3 is TGTGCCACCAGCAGAGGACCGGTGGGCAACTATGGCTACACCTTC. The chain couples TRBV15 to TRBJ1-2; D remains unclear. V dropped 1 base and J dropped 2 bases, with 11 bases sitting between them. The CDR3 runs 15 residues. Germline CDR1 LNHNV, CDR2 YYDKDF (reference sequence).

This clonotype was recorded at least ten times. The gene calls are TRBV7-2 and TRBJ2-1, with 12 bases that match TRBD2. Per germline, CDR1 SGHTA and CDR2 FQGNSA. The junction had 10 bases not matched to a gene; V was cut back by 5 bases and J by 8 bases. The CDR3 totals 16 residues. CDR3 in DNA: TGTGCCAGCAGCCCCAGACTAGCGGGGGTAATTGATGAGCAGTTCTTC. It translates to CASSPRLAGVIDEQFF.

This clonotype showed up many times. The chain is built from TRBV7-2 and TRBJ2-1; a possible D gene is TRBD2 (6 bases). The V and J ends lost 3 bases and 6 bases respectively, with 18 bases between them. The germline V gene encodes CDR1 SGHTA and CDR2 FQGNSA. The CDR3 extends over 16 amino acids. The CDR3 here is CASSFSSTSIGNEQFF. CDR3 bases: TGTGCCAGCAGCTTTTCTAGCACTAGCATTGGCAATGAGCAGTTCTTC.

This clonotype was detected only a few times. The J gene is TRBJ1-1, the V gene TRBV4-3, with D possibly TRBD1 on 6 matching bases. V lost 3 bases and J 5 bases, leaving 22 bases between the germline ends. CDR3 length equals 17 residues. CDR1 is LGHNA, CDR2 YSLEER, per germline. CDR3 sequence: CASSQRSVDPRGTEAFF. CDR3 nucleotide sequence: TGCGCCAGCAGCCAGAGAAGCGTGGACCCCAGGGGTACTGAAGCTTTCTTT.

This clonotype was observed many times. V and J are TRBV29-1 and TRBJ2-5; 9 positions agree with TRBD2. Germline V gene lookup returns CDR1 SQVTM and CDR2 ANQGSEA. The length of the CDR3 is 14 residues. The V segment lost 4 bases and the J segment 5 bases; nucleotides outside the gene matches: 8. The CDR3 bases are TGCAGCGTTGTTGGTAGCGGGGGCGGGGAGACCCAGTACTTC. Translation: CSVVGSGGGETQYF.